This TCR beta chain was documented in a study of T cell responses to AZD1222 COVID-19 vaccine. Study observations and caveats: Seropositive AZD1222 recipients at baseline numbered only five or six.

The V gene end was trimmed by 2 bases and the J gene end by 4 bases; junction bases not matched to a gene: 7. Germline V gene lookup returns CDR1 MNHEY and CDR2 SMNVEV (reference sequence). The CDR3 contains 15 residues. The assay was immunoSEQ multiplex PCR, and TCRdb's table has in-frame clones only and misses some. The sample includes 180,000 or so clones, around 90% of them seen just once. About this clone itself: Its antigen remains unknown.

V gene TRBV27 combines with J gene TRBJ2-7; 8 bases line up with TRBD2. The receptor was isolated from an adult who received the AZD1222 COVID-19 vaccine. Sequenced material: peripheral blood, taken 28 days after the second AZD1222 dose. The CDR3 loop reads CASSLTRGEGYEQYF. The CDR3, as DNA: TGTGCCAGCAGTTTAACGCGGGGGGAGGGGTACGAGCAGTACTTC.